A selection of T cell receptor beta chains follows, all from one sample in a study of cytomegalovirus exposure and HLA in healthy donors. Clones were read by immunoSEQ multiplex PCR, and TCRdb kept only the in-frame ones, dropping some. The sample has around 130,000 clones, 75% to 80% seen once. Material: PBMCs. These receptor sequences come from a woman in her sixties or seventies in good health and CMV-seronegative. Both conserved end residues are part of each CDR3. Fields, in order: CDR3 protein, CDR3 DNA, J gene, D gene, clone size, V gene. A D gene is named only where the DNA matches it firmly. Where a row states a size, it is once, few, many or the class of an expanded clone; other rows omit it.

CASSYGTGNSYEQYF TGTGCCAGCAGCTACGGGACAGGGAACTCCTACGAGCAGTACTTC TRBJ2-7 TRBD1 - TRBV4-2
CAISESTRGDGYTF TGTGCCATCAGTGAGTCGACTCGAGGAGACGGCTACACCTTC TRBJ1-2 - - TRBV10-3
CARIGSRSYGYTF TGTGCCAGAATAGGGAGTAGGTCCTATGGCTACACCTTC TRBJ1-2 - - TRBV2
CASSLHGTSRGIDTQYF TGTGCCAGCAGTTTACACGGGACTAGCAGGGGGATAGATACGCAGTATTTT TRBJ2-3 TRBD2 - TRBV27
CSSSLGQGYEQYF TGTTCCAGCAGCTTGGGACAGGGTTACGAGCAGTACTTC TRBJ2-7 TRBD1 - TRBV7-9
CASREGGRGQYGYTF TGTGCCAGTAGGGAAGGGGGGCGGGGGCAGTATGGCTACACCTTC TRBJ1-2 - - TRBV27
CASSLARSSRNEQFF TGTGCCAGCAGCTTAGCGCGATCCTCCCGCAATGAGCAGTTCTTC TRBJ2-1 - - TRBV7-2
CASSLDPGTKNIQYF TGTGCCAGCAGCTTAGACCCGGGAACCAAAAACATTCAGTACTTC TRBJ2-4 - - TRBV11-2
CASSKDRSTDTQYF TGTGCCAGTAGTAAAGACAGGAGCACAGATACGCAGTATTTT TRBJ2-3 - - TRBV19
CASSPGSGVRGYF TGCGCCAGCAGCCCCGGGTCAGGGGTCAGAGGGTACTTC TRBJ2-7 - once TRBV5-1
CASSLRGGVAVTDTQYF TGTGCCAGCAGCTTGAGGGGGGGGGTAGCGGTCACAGATACGCAGTATTTT TRBJ2-3 - few TRBV7-2
CASSRGLTTGELFF TGTGCCAGCAGCAGAGGACTTACCACCGGGGAGCTGTTTTTT TRBJ2-2 - - TRBV7-3
CASSLDSREGEFF TGTGCCAGCAGTTTAGATTCGCGGGAGGGGGAGTTCTTC TRBJ2-1 TRBD2 - TRBV28
CAWRRLAGGSSYNEQFF TGTGCCTGGAGGAGACTAGCGGGAGGTTCCTCCTACAATGAGCAGTTCTTC TRBJ2-1 TRBD2 few TRBV30